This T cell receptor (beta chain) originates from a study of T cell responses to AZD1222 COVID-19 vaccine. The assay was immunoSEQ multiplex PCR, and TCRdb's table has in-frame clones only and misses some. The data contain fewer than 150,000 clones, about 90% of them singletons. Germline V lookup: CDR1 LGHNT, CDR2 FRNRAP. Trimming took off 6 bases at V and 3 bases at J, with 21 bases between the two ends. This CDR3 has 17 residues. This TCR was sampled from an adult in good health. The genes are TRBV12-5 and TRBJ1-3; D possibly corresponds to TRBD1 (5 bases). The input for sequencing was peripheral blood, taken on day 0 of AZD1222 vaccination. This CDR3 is CASGLIIAGTNGNTIYF. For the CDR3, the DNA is TGTGCTAGTGGATTAATTATCGCCGGGACTAATGGAAACACCATATATTTT.